Following are 27 T cell receptor beta chains from one sample sequenced in a study of graft-versus-host responses after intestinal transplantation. Method: immunoSEQ multiplex PCR; TCRdb's copy keeps in-frame clones and lacks some. The repertoire holds around 100,000 clones, with more than 75% as singletons. These TCRs are of unknown antigen specificity. The source was unstimulated CD4+ T cells sorted from spleen or lymph node cells, collected before transplant. The receptors originated from a human donor who was the organ donor for an intestinal transplant.

This clone was recorded only once. This chain connects TRBV6-5 to TRBJ2-3, with a possible D match to TRBD2 (5 bases). From germline, CDR1 is MNHEY and CDR2 SVGAGI. Between the trimmed V and J ends, which lost 2 bases and 2 bases, there was a span of 11 bases. CDR3 length equals 15 residues. CDR3 sequence: CASSYAGALTDTQYF. The CDR3, as DNA: TGTGCCAGCAGTTACGCGGGCGCACTCACAGATACGCAGTATTTT.

This rearrangement joins TRBV4-1 to TRBJ1-2, with D unclear. The CDR3 runs 14 residues. Germline CDR1 is MGHRA and CDR2 is YSYEKL. V lost 1 base to trimming and J lost 4 bases, with 10 bases between them. The CDR3 nucleotides are TGCGCCAGCAGCCAAGTGGTAGGCCTCTATGGCTACACCTTC. It codes for CASSQVVGLYGYTF.

This chain joins TRBV30 and TRBJ1-5; the match to TRBD1 covers 8 bases. CDR1 is GTSNPN, CDR2 SVGIG, per germline (reference sequence). The V segment lost 7 bases and the J segment 6 bases; nucleotides outside the gene matches: 5. This CDR3 spans 12 amino acids. The CDR3 nucleotides are TGTGCCTCATCACAGGGGGGTCAGCCCCAGCATTTT. Translating it yields CASSQGGQPQHF.

The V and J genes are TRBV30 and TRBJ2-5; D is unclear. This CDR3 region has 14 residues. CDR1 is GTSNPN, CDR2 SVGIG, per germline (reference sequence). Trimming removed 3 bases from V and 1 base from J, with 12 bases in between. CDR3 sequence reads: CAWSSGVLQETQYF. For the CDR3, the DNA is TGTGCCTGGAGCAGTGGGGTCCTCCAAGAGACCCAGTACTTC.

The genes are TRBV5-1 and TRBJ1-6; D not certain. The CDR3 is 13 amino acids. V was pared by 0 bases and J by 6 bases, with 4 bases between. In germline, CDR1 is SGHRS, CDR2 YFSETQ. The CDR3 nucleotides read TGCGCCAGCAGCTTGGGTAGTAATTCACCCCTCCACTTT. Amino acids: CASSLGSNSPLHF.

The J gene is TRBJ2-3, the V gene TRBV5-1; D remains ambiguous. From germline, CDR1 is SGHRS and CDR2 YFSETQ. Between the trimmed V and J ends, which lost 0 bases and 2 bases, there was a span of 7 bases. This CDR3 is built from 14 residues. The CDR3 sequence: CASSLGQYTDTQYF. The CDR3 bases are TGCGCCAGCAGCTTGGGCCAGTACACAGATACGCAGTATTTT.

The chain links TRBV5-1 to TRBJ1-1; D unclear. Germline values: CDR1 SGHRS, CDR2 YFSETQ. The CDR3 consists of 14 residues. Trimming stripped 0 bases from V and 3 bases from J, with 9 bases between. CDR3 sequence: CASSLVGADTEAFF. The CDR3 coding sequence is TGCGCCAGCAGCTTGGTAGGAGCCGACACTGAAGCTTTCTTT. Looking up the rest from reference TRBV5-1 and TRBJ1-1 gives the full variable domain: KAGVTQTPRYLIKTRGQQVTLSCSPISGHRSVSWYQQTPGQGLQFLFEYFSETQRNKGNFPGRFSGRQFSNSRSEMNVSTLELGDSALYLCASSLVGADTEAFFGQGTRLTVV.

The chain carries TRBV19 and TRBJ2-2, with 7 nucleotides matching TRBD1. Trimming removed 3 bases from V and 6 bases from J; junction bases left unmatched: 10. CDR1 and CDR2 (germline): LNHDA, SQIVND (reference sequence). The CDR3 extends over 16 amino acids. The DNA of the CDR3 is TGTGCCAGTAGTATGAGGGGGACAGTGAGCGCCGGGGAGCTGTTTTTT. Its translation: CASSMRGTVSAGELFF.

The V gene is TRBV14, the J gene TRBJ1-2; D not certain. The V end was cut by 4 bases, the J end by 8 bases, with 17 bases between. In germline, CDR1 is SGHDN, CDR2 FVKESK. This CDR3 is 14 amino acids long. Written as DNA, the CDR3 is TGTGCCAGCAGCCCCATTGGAGGGTTGGGCGGCTACACCTTC. It is translated as CASSPIGGLGGYTF.

This clone occurred a few times. This chain joins TRBV19 and TRBJ2-7; no firm D call. Germline CDR1 is LNHDA and CDR2 is SQIVND (reference sequence). The CDR3 loop spans 13 amino acids. Trimming took 3 bases from V and 0 from J, leaving 6 bases between them. Here the CDR3 reads CASSIRHSYEQYF. The CDR3 DNA reads as TGTGCCAGTAGTATTCGGCACTCCTACGAGCAGTACTTC. Using reference TRBV19 and TRBJ2-7 for the parts outside the CDR3, the full variable domain is DGGITQSPKYLFRKEGQNVTLSCEQNLNHDAMYWYRQDPGQGLRLIYYSQIVNDFQKGDIAEGYSVSREKKESFPLTVTSAQKNPTAFYLCASSIRHSYEQYFGPGTRLTVT.

The rearrangement uses TRBV4-2 and TRBJ2-2; maybe TRBD1 (5 bases). Germline CDR1 is LGHNA and CDR2 is YNFKEQ. Trimming stripped 0 bases from V and 4 bases from J, with 6 bases between. CDR3 size: 14 residues. Here the CDR3 reads CASSQEGPTGELFF. As DNA, the CDR3 is TGTGCCAGCAGCCAAGAGGGGCCCACCGGGGAGCTGTTTTTT.

This clone was picked up a small number of times. The chain uses TRBV6-1 and TRBJ2-4; 7 nucleotides line up with TRBD1. Germline-derived CDR1 and CDR2 are MNHNS and SASEGT. This CDR3 comprises 12 residues. V lost 6 bases, J lost 7 bases, and 3 bases stayed unmatched. The DNA of the CDR3 is TGTGCCAGCAGATCGACAGGGAACATTCAGTACTTC. As protein: CASRSTGNIQYF.

This chain connects TRBV30 to TRBJ2-6; no clear D gene. The CDR3 totals 17 residues. Trimming removed 2 bases from V and 0 bases from J, with 14 bases in between. Germline assignment: CDR1 GTSNPN and CDR2 SVGIG (reference sequence). The CDR3, as DNA: TGTGCCTGGAGTCCAAACCTTCTTAGCTCTGGGGCCAACGTCCTGACTTTC. Protein product: CAWSPNLLSSGANVLTF.

This sequence joins TRBV29-1 and TRBJ2-1; maybe TRBD2 (6 bases). The CDR3 covers 14 residues. Germline assignment: CDR1 SQVTM and CDR2 ANQGSEA. V was clipped by 6 bases and J by 7 bases, with 19 bases between them. The CDR3 here is CSVGTGGVRNEQFF. Here the CDR3 DNA reads TGCAGCGTGGGGACGGGCGGGGTTAGGAATGAGCAGTTCTTC.

The chain carries TRBV5-5 and TRBJ2-1; tentative D call: TRBD2 (5 bases). The CDR3 runs 15 residues. The germline V gene encodes CDR1 SGHKS and CDR2 YYEKEE (reference sequence). V shed 2 bases and J shed 4 bases, with 13 bases lying between them. CDR3 amino acids: CASSFEGSGYNEQFF. Here the CDR3 DNA reads TGTGCCAGCAGCTTTGAGGGTTCGGGTTACAATGAGCAGTTCTTC.

This CDR3 is CASSSRTGGNYEQYF. Here the CDR3 DNA reads TGTGCCAGCAGCTCTCGGACAGGGGGAAACTACGAGCAGTACTTC. V and J are TRBV5-5 and TRBJ2-7, with 10 bases identical to TRBD1. Unmatched junction bases numbered 6, after V lost 3 bases and J lost 3 bases. The CDR3 sequence is 15 residues long. From germline, CDR1 is SGHKS and CDR2 YYEKEE (reference sequence). The full variable domain, with the rest looked up from reference TRBV5-5 and TRBJ2-7, is DAGVTQSPTHLIKTRGQQVTLRCSPISGHKSVSWYQQVLGQGPQFIFQYYEKEERGRGNFPDRFSARQFPNYSSELNVNALLLGDSALYLCASSSRTGGNYEQYFGPGTRLTVT.

In this sample, this clone turned up a few times. The chain is built from TRBV10-3 and TRBJ1-2; D unclear. This CDR3 region has 13 residues. The V gene lost 4 bases and the J gene lost 7 bases, with 13 bases spanning the gap. CDR1 is ENHRY and CDR2 is SYGVKD in the germline V gene. The CDR3 spells CAISGDRQRGYTF. DNA of the CDR3: TGTGCCATCAGTGGGGATCGGCAGCGTGGCTACACCTTC.

This clone was recorded a few times. V gene TRBV19 combines with J gene TRBJ1-2; D may be TRBD1 (5 bases). Germline V gene lookup returns CDR1 LNHDA and CDR2 SQIVND (reference sequence). V dropped 4 bases and J dropped 4 bases, with 13 bases sitting between them. The length of the CDR3 is 14 residues. This CDR3 reads CASSTPGSGYGYTF. CDR3 sequence (DNA): TGTGCCAGTAGTACGCCAGGGTCCGGCTATGGCTACACCTTC. The complete variable domain, with remaining parts taken from reference TRBV19 and TRBJ1-2, reads DGGITQSPKYLFRKEGQNVTLSCEQNLNHDAMYWYRQDPGQGLRLIYYSQIVNDFQKGDIAEGYSVSREKKESFPLTVTSAQKNPTAFYLCASSTPGSGYGYTFGSGTRLTVV.

The chain joins TRBV19 to TRBJ1-5, with no clear D. CDR3 length equals 15 residues. Germline V CDR1 and CDR2: LNHDA, SQIVND (reference sequence). Deletions cut 0 bases from V and 0 bases from J, with 6 bases between. The CDR3 loop is CASSIEGNSNQPQHF. In DNA form, the CDR3 reads TGTGCCAGTAGTATAGAGGGAAATAGCAATCAGCCCCAGCATTTT. Using reference TRBV19 and TRBJ1-5 for the parts outside the CDR3, the full variable domain is DGGITQSPKYLFRKEGQNVTLSCEQNLNHDAMYWYRQDPGQGLRLIYYSQIVNDFQKGDIAEGYSVSREKKESFPLTVTSAQKNPTAFYLCASSIEGNSNQPQHFGDGTRLSIL.

There are a few counts of this clone. The chain combines TRBV6-1 with TRBJ2-5; D may correspond to TRBD1 or TRBD2 (7 bases each). V shed 2 bases and J shed 5 bases, with 12 bases lying between them. CDR1 is MNHNS and CDR2 is SASEGT in the germline V gene. The CDR3 covers 14 residues. CDR3 sequence (DNA): TGTGCCAGCAGTGAAAGGGGGCGGGGGGAGACCCAGTACTTC. It yields the protein CASSERGRGETQYF.

The chain links TRBV11-2 to TRBJ1-2; D not certain. The V and J ends lost 5 bases and 4 bases respectively, with 14 bases between them. Looked up from germline, CDR1 is SGHAT and CDR2 is FQNNGV. This CDR3 has 14 residues. The CDR3 DNA reads TGTGCCAGCAGCCCCCTTGGCCAGCTCTATGGCTACACCTTC. It is translated as CASSPLGQLYGYTF.

The chain recombines TRBV19 with TRBJ2-1, with D perhaps matching TRBD2 (6 bases). There are 13 residues in the CDR3. V lost 7 bases and J 10 bases, leaving 17 bases between the germline ends. The germline V gene has CDR1 LNHDA and CDR2 SQIVND (reference sequence). This CDR3 reads CASTKGRGGEQFF. The CDR3 DNA sequence: TGTGCCAGTACTAAGGGGCGGGGAGGAGAGCAGTTCTTC.

The V and J genes are TRBV30 and TRBJ1-2, with a tentative D call TRBD1 (5 bases). This CDR3 comprises 14 residues. V lost 3 bases and J 2 bases, leaving 13 bases between the germline ends. Germline V lookup: CDR1 GTSNPN, CDR2 SVGIG (reference sequence). The CDR3 sequence is CAWRGMTVNYGYTF. CDR3 DNA sequence: TGTGCCTGGAGGGGGATGACAGTGAACTATGGCTACACCTTC.

The chain joins TRBV7-8 to TRBJ1-1; the D is unclear. The germline V gene encodes CDR1 SGHVS and CDR2 FQNEAQ. V lost 10 bases, J lost 0 bases, and 12 bases lay in between. This CDR3 has 13 residues. This CDR3 reads CATQDGLNTEAFF. DNA for the CDR3: TGTGCCACGCAGGACGGCTTGAACACTGAAGCTTTCTTT.

The J gene is TRBJ1-5, the V gene TRBV28, with unresolved D. The V end was cut by 3 bases, the J end by 1 base, with 10 bases between. Per the germline V gene, CDR1 is MDHEN and CDR2 is SYDVKM. The CDR3 has 15 residues. The CDR3 loop reads CASSLPRGSNQPQHF. Here the CDR3 DNA reads TGTGCCAGCAGTTTGCCCAGAGGAAGCAATCAGCCCCAGCATTTT.

V is TRBV9 and J is TRBJ2-1, with D perhaps TRBD1 (6 bases). V was shortened by 4 bases and J by 6 bases, with 14 bases between the two germline ends. CDR3 length: 14 amino acids. Germline loops: CDR1 SGDLS, CDR2 YYNGEE. Here the CDR3 DNA reads TGTGCCAGCAGCATTTATGGACAGCCCAATGAGCAGTTCTTC. Translated, it gives CASSIYGQPNEQFF.

The chain links TRBV19 to TRBJ1-5; 8 bases match TRBD1. CDR3 length: 13 residues. Germline lookup yields CDR1 LNHDA and CDR2 SQIVND (reference sequence). J gave up 1 base and V 10 bases, and 3 bases lay outside the gene matches. This chain's CDR3 is CAIDRGSNQPQHF. The CDR3 DNA is TGTGCCATAGACAGGGGCAGCAATCAGCCCCAGCATTTT.